Shown below are 18 T cell receptor beta chains from a single sample sequenced in a study of T cells in Graves' hyperthyroidism and ophthalmopathy. Researchers took RNA transcripts and amplified the TCR beta CDR3 regions from them. Using the HTBI primer set, a first-round RT-PCR was run on the TCR CDR3. TCRdb re-analysed the multiplex PCR reads in MiXCR, keeping a single row per CDR3 protein. The table includes over 700,000 distinct CDR3 sequences, 30% to 40% detected once. Sequenced sample: blood. These TCRs come from a woman in her thirties or forties with Graves' hyperthyroidism.

This clonotype has more than one count but fewer than ten. Since a much larger clone is just one base distant, this may be a read error. The chain joins TRBV6-2 or TRBV6-3 to TRBJ1-1; 7 positions match TRBD1. The CDR3 consists of 12 residues. Germline CDR1 MNHEY, CDR2 SVGEGT. Trimming removed 7 bases from V and 3 bases from J; junction bases left unmatched: 2. This chain's CDR3 is CASNDRDTEAFF. CDR3 in DNA: TGTGCCAGCAATGACAGGGACACTGAAGCTTTCTTT.

This clonotype has just one count. The chain joins TRBV19 to TRBJ1-2; perhaps TRBD1 as D (5 bases). This CDR3 is built from 15 residues. V gave up 7 bases and J gave up 5 bases, with 20 bases separating them. Germline V CDR1 and CDR2: LNHDA, SQIVND (reference sequence). CDR3: CASTTSGTEKYGYTF. The CDR3 coding sequence is TGTGCCAGTACAACGTCCGGGACGGAGAAATATGGCTACACCTTC.

This chain links TRBV10-1 with TRBJ1-2; 7 bases agree with TRBD1. The CDR3 spans 15 residues. V was pared by 4 bases and J by 6 bases, with 11 bases of the junction left unmatched. The V gene's germline CDR1 is WNHNN and CDR2 SYGVQD (reference sequence). CDR3 nucleotide sequence: TGCGCCAGCAGTGCCAACAGGGACAGTGGCCATGGCTACACCTTC. Translation gives CASSANRDSGHGYTF.

This clonotype was seen a few times. The V and J genes are TRBV7-3 and TRBJ2-2, with D tentatively TRBD2 (6 bases). In germline, CDR1 is SGHTA, CDR2 FQGTGA. The CDR3 spans 16 residues. The ends were cut back, 2 bases at V and 4 bases at J, with 14 bases in the middle. DNA for the CDR3: TGTGCCAGCAGCTTATTGACGGGAGTTGGCACCGGGGAGCTGTTTTTT. It encodes CASSLLTGVGTGELFF.

The chain uses TRBV27 and TRBJ2-5; D uncertain. Trimming removed 3 bases from V and 1 base from J, with 18 bases in between. This CDR3 spans 17 amino acids. CDR1 and CDR2 from the germline V gene are MNHEY and SMNVEV (reference sequence). The CDR3 DNA reads TGTGCCAGCAGTTTTAGCCCCAGGTCAGAACTCCAAGAGACCCAGTACTTC. Its translation is CASSFSPRSELQETQYF.

In this sample, this clonotype turned up once. This chain links TRBV7-6 with TRBJ2-7; 7 positions match TRBD2. The CDR3 length is 15 residues. After removal of 5 bases from V and 7 bases from J, the junction contained 14 bases not matched to a gene. Germline CDR1 and CDR2: SGHVS and FNYEAQ. CDR3: CASSPGALLAREQYF. CDR3 DNA sequence: TGTGCCAGCAGCCCCGGGGCCCTACTAGCGAGGGAGCAGTACTTC.

CDR3 loop: CASRPTSSSTYEQYF. The CDR3 coding sequence is TGTGCCAGCAGGCCTACCTCTAGCAGCACCTACGAGCAGTACTTC. The chain recombines TRBV6-5 with TRBJ2-7, with a weak D call TRBD2 (5 bases). CDR3 length: 15 amino acids. In germline, CDR1 is MNHEY, CDR2 SVGAGI. The ends were cut back, 6 bases at V and 2 bases at J, with 17 bases in the middle.

This clonotype occurred many times. DNA of the CDR3: TGTGCCAGCAGCTTGTGGCACACCGGGGAGCTGTTTTTT. It specifies CASSLWHTGELFF. The rearrangement joins TRBV5-5 to TRBJ2-2; D unclear. V gave up 1 base and J gave up 3 bases, with 4 bases separating them. The CDR3 has 13 residues. The germline V gene encodes CDR1 SGHKS and CDR2 YYEKEE (reference sequence).

This clonotype was picked up one time. J is TRBJ2-7 and V is TRBV7-2; TRBD1 matches at 8 bases. The germline V gene has CDR1 SGHTA and CDR2 FQGNSA. The junction had 11 bases not matched to a gene; V was cut back by 5 bases and J by 5 bases. This CDR3 spans 15 amino acids. DNA for the CDR3: TGTGCCAGCAGCCAAATTGCGGACAGGGTCCACGAGCAGTACTTC. It encodes CASSQIADRVHEQYF.

This clonotype was counted at least ten times. The gene calls are TRBV29-1 and TRBJ2-7, with TRBD1 matching 9 bases. The CDR3 extends over 17 amino acids. Trimming took 1 base from V and 3 from J; bases not matched to a gene: 13. Germline V gene sequence: CDR1 SQVTM, CDR2 ANQGSEA. The CDR3 loop reads CSVEGVGRDRVDYEQYF. The CDR3 nucleotides read TGCAGCGTTGAAGGGGTTGGCCGGGACAGGGTAGACTACGAGCAGTACTTC.

This clonotype was seen ten or more times. This chain links TRBV7-2 with TRBJ2-5, with 11 nucleotides matching TRBD2. Germline trimming cut 1 base from V and 2 bases from J; bases unmatched to any gene: 0. Germline CDR1 reads SGHTA; CDR2 reads FQGNSA. The CDR3 is 15 amino acids. The CDR3, as DNA: TGTGCCAGCAGCTTAGGACTAGCGGGGCAAGAGACCCAGTACTTC. Translation gives CASSLGLAGQETQYF.

The chain carries TRBV7-9 and TRBJ2-5; weak D call: TRBD2 (5 bases). Per germline, CDR1 SEHNR and CDR2 FQNEAQ (reference sequence). The ends were cut back, 5 bases at V and 5 bases at J, with 21 bases in the middle. This CDR3 has 16 amino acids. CDR3 residues: CASSPLGGEALETQYF. The DNA for the CDR3 is TGTGCCAGCAGCCCTCTTGGAGGTGAGGCCCTCGAGACCCAGTACTTC.

J is TRBJ2-1 and V is TRBV7-9, with TRBD2 identical over 8 bases. The CDR3 runs to 17 residues. Germline values: CDR1 SEHNR, CDR2 FQNEAQ (reference sequence). Trimming cost V 1 base and J 6 bases; bases outside gene matches: 11. CDR3: CASSLVAQDAGGNEQFF. The DNA of the CDR3 is TGTGCCAGCAGCTTAGTAGCGCAGGATGCGGGGGGCAATGAGCAGTTCTTC.

This clonotype was seen ten or more times. V usage is TRBV7-2 and J usage is TRBJ1-2, with D tentatively TRBD1 (6 bases). The V and J ends lost 4 bases and 4 bases respectively, with 13 bases between them. The CDR3 loop spans 14 amino acids. Per germline, CDR1 SGHTA and CDR2 FQGNSA. For the CDR3, the DNA is TGTGCCAGCAGCTCCTCGACAGGAATCTATGGCTACACCTTC. It is translated as CASSSSTGIYGYTF.

In this sample, this clonotype turned up many times. V gene TRBV12-3 or TRBV12-4 combines with J gene TRBJ1-1, with D uncertain. The CDR3 is 11 amino acids. V lost 4 bases and J lost 10, with 10 bases in between. CDR3 bases: TGTGCCAGCAGTTCAACCCGGTCAGCTTTCTTT. This gives the protein CASSSTRSAFF.

The chain combines TRBV20-1 with TRBJ1-6; possibly TRBD1 for D (5 bases). Germline CDR1 is DFQATT and CDR2 is SNEGSKA (reference sequence). The CDR3 covers 15 residues. The V end was cut by 5 bases, the J end by 7 bases, with 18 bases between. CDR3 amino acids: CSAPLAGLGNSPLHF. CDR3 DNA sequence: TGCAGTGCTCCCCTAGCGGGACTGGGGAATTCACCCCTCCACTTT.

V gene TRBV7-2 combines with J gene TRBJ2-5; 9 bases are shared with TRBD2. J was trimmed by 5 bases and V by 3 bases; bases with no gene match: 10. The CDR3 covers 16 residues. Germline CDR1 and CDR2: SGHTA and FQGNSA. The CDR3 loop is CTSSLSPSGGWETQYF. The CDR3 nucleotides read TGTACCAGCAGCTTGTCACCCAGCGGGGGGTGGGAGACCCAGTACTTC.

This clonotype was detected ten times or more. The J gene is TRBJ1-2, the V gene TRBV6-5, with D hard to call. V gave up 10 bases and J gave up 9 bases, with 18 bases separating them. The CDR3 is 12 residues long. Germline V gene data show CDR1 as MNHEY and CDR2 as SVGAGI. Here the CDR3 DNA reads TGTGCCACTCACTCCCTAGATAAGAGCTACACCTTC. This encodes CATHSLDKSYTF.